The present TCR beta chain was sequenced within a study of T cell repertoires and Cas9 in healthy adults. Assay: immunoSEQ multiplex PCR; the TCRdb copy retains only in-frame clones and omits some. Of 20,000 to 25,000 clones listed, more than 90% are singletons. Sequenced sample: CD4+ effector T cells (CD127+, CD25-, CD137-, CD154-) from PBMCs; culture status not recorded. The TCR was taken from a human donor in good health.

The CDR3, as DNA: TGTGCCACTAGAACAGGGGCCTTACCCAACGAGCAGTACTTC. Amino acids: CATRTGALPNEQYF. V is TRBV6-1 and J is TRBJ2-7; TRBD1 aligns across 7 bases. This CDR3 has 14 amino acids. Germline CDR1 reads MNHNS; CDR2 reads SASEGT. The ends lost 10 bases at V and 5 bases at J; junction bases unmatched: 14.